The clone carrying this T cell receptor beta chain was counted a single time. Its antigen is undetermined. Regarding time point: week 11, during vaccination. The investigators gave 300 ug of mutant IDH1 20-mer peptide in each vaccine dose, together with topical imiquimod. Germline V gene data show CDR1 as GTSNPN and CDR2 as SVGIG (reference sequence). Unmatched junction bases numbered 8, after V lost 4 bases and J lost 4 bases. The CDR3 is made up of 16 amino acids. The sample originates from a study of a mutant IDH1 vaccine in newly diagnosed glioma. About the research overall: Initiation of the vaccine course occurred 4-6 weeks after radiotherapy alone, or alongside temozolomide cycles. Treated patients were about 60% male, 37.5% female, mean age roughly 39 years. Most patients had radiochemotherapy with temozolomide before enrollment; others had one alone.

TCRdb's table, derived via immunoSEQ multiplex PCR, lists solely in-frame clones and lacks some. The data show under 55,000 clones, with over 75% seen just once and around 2.5% held by the top ten. This TCR was recovered from a middle-aged man with glioma. V is TRBV30 and J is TRBJ2-5; 14 positions agree with TRBD2. Material: PBMCs, obtained from a glioma patient whose treatment included an IDH1 peptide vaccine. CDR3 bases: TGTGCCTGGAACCCGGGACTAGCGGGGGACAGAGAGACCCAGTACTTC. Translation gives CAWNPGLAGDRETQYF.